This T cell receptor (beta chain) was sequenced in a study of cytomegalovirus exposure and HLA in healthy donors. The PCR was carried out with 60 Vbeta primers and 13 Jbeta primers. Data came from immunoSEQ multiplex PCR; TCRdb stores just in-frame clones and leaves some out. The table has around 100,000 clones, around 62% seen once. This CDR3 comprises 14 residues. The V end was cut by 5 bases, the J end by 1 base, with 10 bases between. Germline V CDR1 and CDR2: KGHSY, FQNENV. The chain recombines TRBV16 with TRBJ2-3; weak D call: TRBD2 (6 bases). The clonotype comes from a man aged 25-45 years in good health and CMV-seropositive. Sample: PBMCs. The CDR3 loop reads CASSSWGGTDTQYF. For the CDR3, the DNA is TGTGCCAGCAGCTCCTGGGGGGGCACAGATACGCAGTATTTT.